This T cell receptor beta chain derives from a study of response to subunit inactivated influenza vaccine (dated by TCRdb to the late 2010s). In the study overall: The study used deep quantitative T cell receptor repertoire profiling to track responses to a trivalent subunit inactivated influenza vaccine.

Of note for this clonotype: Its antigen is not yet known. Base qualities are not recorded, but no much larger clone differs from it by a single base.

The full study reports these points: According to the authors, only a limited number of new T cells may be recruited by each seasonal influenza vaccination.

Library preparation was by RT-PCR. Instrument on record: Illumina HiSeq 2500. The public sequencing data were trimmed at Q25 with fastp and processed into clonotypes with MiXCR by TCRdb, which kept only in-frame beta chains. Each CDR3 protein appears once, grouped with its most common genes and DNA. The sample contains around 750,000 distinct CDR3 sequences, approximately 22% of them found a single time. The ten top clones hold approximately 10% of the sample. Trimming costs V 0 bases and J 1 base, and their ends lie 5 bases apart. Spanning cysteine to phenylalanine, the CDR3 consists of 15 amino acids. Of the read, only the CDR3 DNA is kept; its 45 bases are in frame from base 1. From the germline V gene, CDR1 is SGDLS and CDR2 is YYNGEE.

The sequence is built from TRBV9 and TRBJ2-6; no confident D gene assignment can be made. The sequence was obtained from a man aged 50 to 60 who received an inactivated influenza vaccine. Donor details come from another sample of the same person, matched by shared clones. The sample was PBMCs from blood, taken roughly 5 days after vaccination. The CDR3 protein is CASSVDGSGANVLTF. The sequence in DNA is TGTGCCAGCAGCGTAGATGGGTCTGGGGCCAACGTCCTGACTTTC.